This is a list of T cell receptor beta chains from one sample in a study of blood T cell repertoires in COVID-19. Measured with immunoSEQ multiplex PCR; TCRdb has only the in-frame clones, and not every one. The sample has a few hundred thousand clones, over 80% seen once; the top ten hold about 8.9%. Sequenced sample: PBMCs or T cells enriched from blood (not recorded which). Every receptor here comes from a woman under 30 who had recovered from COVID-19. Both conserved end residues are part of each CDR3. A D gene is named only where the DNA matches it firmly. Only some rows state a clone size, as once, few, many or a class for expanded clones.

J gene: TRBJ1-2; clone size: -; D gene: -; V gene: TRBV6-5; CDR3 protein: CASSYSQGYGYTF; CDR3 DNA: TGTGCCAGCAGTTACTCACAGGGCTATGGCTACACCTTC
J gene: TRBJ1-2; clone size: -; D gene: -; V gene: TRBV5-6; CDR3 protein: CASSLSGGAYGYTF; CDR3 DNA: TGTGCCAGCAGCTTGTCGGGTGGGGCCTATGGCTACACCTTC
J gene: TRBJ1-2; clone size: -; D gene: -; V gene: TRBV30; CDR3 protein: CAWKLRESYGYTF; CDR3 DNA: TGTGCCTGGAAGTTAAGGGAGAGCTATGGCTACACCTTC
J gene: TRBJ1-6; clone size: -; D gene: -; V gene: TRBV9; CDR3 protein: CASSVGGGNLDNSPLHF; CDR3 DNA: TGTGCCAGCAGCGTAGGGGGGGGCAACCTCGATAATTCACCCCTCCACTTT
J gene: TRBJ1-1; clone size: -; D gene: -; V gene: TRBV5-1; CDR3 protein: CASSPGPGATEAFF; CDR3 DNA: TGCGCCAGCAGCCCGGGCCCTGGGGCCACTGAAGCTTTCTTT
J gene: TRBJ2-3; clone size: -; D gene: -; V gene: TRBV9; CDR3 protein: CASSVDAVTDTQYF; CDR3 DNA: TGTGCCAGCAGCGTAGACGCAGTCACAGATACGCAGTATTTT
J gene: TRBJ1-4; clone size: -; D gene: TRBD1; V gene: TRBV4-1; CDR3 protein: CASSQPGQANEKLFF; CDR3 DNA: TGCGCCAGCAGCCAACCGGGACAGGCTAATGAAAAACTGTTTTTT
J gene: TRBJ1-1; clone size: -; D gene: -; V gene: TRBV2; CDR3 protein: CASPPRGGVNTEAFF; CDR3 DNA: TGTGCCAGCCCCCCCCGGGGGGGGGTGAACACTGAAGCTTTCTTT
J gene: TRBJ1-5; clone size: -; D gene: TRBD1; V gene: TRBV7-2; CDR3 protein: CASSLRGQFNQPQHF; CDR3 DNA: TGTGCCAGCAGCTTAAGGGGACAGTTCAATCAGCCCCAGCATTTT
J gene: TRBJ1-1; clone size: once; D gene: -; V gene: TRBV5-4; CDR3 protein: CASSFRTMNTEAFF; CDR3 DNA: TGTGCCAGCAGCTTCCGAACTATGAACACTGAAGCTTTCTTT
J gene: TRBJ1-5; clone size: -; D gene: -; V gene: TRBV6-5; CDR3 protein: CASSYSIRGQPQHF; CDR3 DNA: TGTGCCAGCAGTTACTCGATTAGGGGTCAGCCCCAGCATTTT
J gene: TRBJ2-2; clone size: -; D gene: TRBD2; V gene: TRBV7-8; CDR3 protein: CASSPGLADTGELFF; CDR3 DNA: TGTGCCAGCAGTCCGGGACTAGCAGACACCGGGGAGCTGTTTTTT
J gene: TRBJ2-7; clone size: -; D gene: TRBD2; V gene: TRBV4-1; CDR3 protein: CASSRLPGLAGSRYEQYF; CDR3 DNA: TGCGCCAGCAGTCGCTTGCCGGGACTAGCGGGAAGTCGGTACGAGCAGTACTTC
J gene: TRBJ1-5; clone size: once; D gene: -; V gene: TRBV19; CDR3 protein: CASSMSGHQPQHF; CDR3 DNA: TGTGCCAGTAGTATGTCAGGGCATCAGCCCCAGCATTTT
J gene: TRBJ1-4; clone size: -; D gene: TRBD1; V gene: TRBV5-1; CDR3 protein: CASSWGDRDEKLFF; CDR3 DNA: TGCGCCAGCAGCTGGGGAGACAGGGATGAAAAACTGTTTTTT
J gene: TRBJ1-1; clone size: -; D gene: -; V gene: TRBV5-5; CDR3 protein: CASSLVPGLLNTEAFF; CDR3 DNA: TGTGCCAGCAGCTTAGTACCGGGACTGTTGAACACTGAAGCTTTCTTT
J gene: TRBJ2-7; clone size: -; D gene: TRBD1; V gene: TRBV3-1/TRBV3-2; CDR3 protein: CASSMTGASSYEQYF; CDR3 DNA: TGTGCCAGCAGCATGACAGGGGCCAGCTCCTACGAGCAGTACTTC
J gene: TRBJ1-5; clone size: -; D gene: -; V gene: TRBV4-1; CDR3 protein: CASSQEGNSKQGNQPQHF; CDR3 DNA: TGCGCCAGCAGCCAAGAGGGTAACTCCAAACAGGGAAATCAGCCCCAGCATTTT
J gene: TRBJ1-2; clone size: -; D gene: -; V gene: TRBV3-1/TRBV3-2; CDR3 protein: CASSQDGGHPANYGYTF; CDR3 DNA: TGTGCCAGCAGCCAAGATGGGGGACACCCAGCTAACTATGGCTACACCTTC
J gene: TRBJ1-2; clone size: once; D gene: -; V gene: TRBV9; CDR3 protein: CASSALGETIFNF; CDR3 DNA: TGTGCCAGCAGCGCCCTCGGGGAGACAATATTCAACTTC
J gene: TRBJ2-1; clone size: -; D gene: TRBD2; V gene: TRBV5-4; CDR3 protein: CASSLPGLYNEQFF; CDR3 DNA: TGTGCCAGCAGCTTACCGGGACTATACAATGAGCAGTTCTTC
J gene: TRBJ1-2; clone size: -; D gene: -; V gene: TRBV7-9; CDR3 protein: CASSFPGDLSGYGYTF; CDR3 DNA: TGTGCCAGCAGCTTCCCCGGGGACTTGAGTGGGTATGGCTACACCTTC
J gene: TRBJ1-5; clone size: -; D gene: TRBD1; V gene: TRBV7-2; CDR3 protein: CASSLGYGTGEEPQHF; CDR3 DNA: TGTGCCAGCAGCTTAGGTTACGGGACAGGTGAAGAGCCCCAGCATTTT
J gene: TRBJ2-1; clone size: -; D gene: TRBD2; V gene: TRBV7-8; CDR3 protein: CASSFTVAGVEEQFF; CDR3 DNA: TGTGCCAGCAGCTTCACAGTAGCGGGAGTTGAGGAGCAGTTCTTC
J gene: TRBJ2-5; clone size: -; D gene: TRBD2; V gene: TRBV6-2/TRBV6-3; CDR3 protein: CASSLGLAIVETQYF; CDR3 DNA: TGTGCCAGCAGTCTCGGACTAGCGATAGTAGAGACCCAGTACTTC
J gene: TRBJ1-1; clone size: -; D gene: -; V gene: TRBV5-6; CDR3 protein: CASSRSYGSGYTEAFF; CDR3 DNA: TGTGCCAGCAGCCGATCATATGGGAGTGGGTACACTGAAGCTTTCTTT
J gene: TRBJ1-2; clone size: -; D gene: TRBD1; V gene: TRBV19; CDR3 protein: CASSRTGINYGYTF; CDR3 DNA: TGTGCCAGTAGCCGGACAGGGATCAACTATGGCTACACCTTC
J gene: TRBJ2-5; clone size: -; D gene: TRBD1; V gene: TRBV19; CDR3 protein: CASSMGGQAQETQYF; CDR3 DNA: TGTGCCAGTAGTATGGGGGGACAGGCACAAGAGACCCAGTACTTC
J gene: TRBJ2-1; clone size: once; D gene: -; V gene: TRBV16; CDR3 protein: CASSQSAALSEQFF; CDR3 DNA: TGTGCCAGCAGCCAATCGGCGGCCCTCAGTGAGCAGTTCTTC
J gene: TRBJ2-3; clone size: -; D gene: TRBD2; V gene: TRBV19; CDR3 protein: CASSMGLAGGRTDTQYF; CDR3 DNA: TGTGCCAGTAGTATGGGACTAGCGGGAGGACGCACAGATACGCAGTATTTT
J gene: TRBJ1-1; clone size: -; D gene: -; V gene: TRBV6-2/TRBV6-3; CDR3 protein: CASSYPNRQVKGNTEAFF; CDR3 DNA: TGTGCCAGCAGTTACCCTAATCGACAGGTTAAAGGCAACACTGAAGCTTTCTTT
J gene: TRBJ2-3; clone size: -; D gene: TRBD2; V gene: TRBV27; CDR3 protein: CATGELAGGPLSTDTQYF; CDR3 DNA: TGTGCCACTGGGGAACTAGCGGGAGGGCCCTTATCCACAGATACGCAGTATTTT
J gene: TRBJ1-2; clone size: once; D gene: -; V gene: TRBV25-1; CDR3 protein: CASSEYPGVRGYYGYTF; CDR3 DNA: TGTGCCAGCAGTGAATATCCGGGGGTTCGGGGGTACTATGGCTACACCTTC
J gene: TRBJ2-5; clone size: -; D gene: -; V gene: TRBV4-1; CDR3 protein: CASSQDPGEKETQYF; CDR3 DNA: TGCGCCAGCAGCCAAGATCCAGGGGAGAAAGAGACCCAGTACTTC
J gene: TRBJ1-4; clone size: -; D gene: -; V gene: TRBV29-1; CDR3 protein: CSAGVGTNEKLFF; CDR3 DNA: TGCAGTGCAGGGGTTGGGACTAATGAAAAACTGTTTTTT